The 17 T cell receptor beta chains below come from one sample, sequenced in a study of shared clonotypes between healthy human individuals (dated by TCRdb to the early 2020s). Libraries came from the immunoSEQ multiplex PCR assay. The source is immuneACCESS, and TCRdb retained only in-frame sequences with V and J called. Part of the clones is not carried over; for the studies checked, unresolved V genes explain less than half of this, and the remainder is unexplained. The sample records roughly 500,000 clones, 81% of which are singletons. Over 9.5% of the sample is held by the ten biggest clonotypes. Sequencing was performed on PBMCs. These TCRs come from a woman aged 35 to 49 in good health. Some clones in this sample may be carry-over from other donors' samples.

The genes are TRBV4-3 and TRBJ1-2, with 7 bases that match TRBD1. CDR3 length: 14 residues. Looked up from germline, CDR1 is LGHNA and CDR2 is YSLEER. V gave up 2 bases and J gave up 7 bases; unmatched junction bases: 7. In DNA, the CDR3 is TGCGCCAGCAGCCAACTGACAGGGAGTGGTGGCTACACCTTC. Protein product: CASSQLTGSGGYTF.

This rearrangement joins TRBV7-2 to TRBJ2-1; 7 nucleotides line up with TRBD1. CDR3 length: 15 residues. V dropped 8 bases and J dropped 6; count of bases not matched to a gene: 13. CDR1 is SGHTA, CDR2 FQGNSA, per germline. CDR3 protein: CASQTTGTTGNEQFF. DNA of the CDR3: TGTGCCAGCCAGACGACAGGGACAACAGGCAATGAGCAGTTCTTC.

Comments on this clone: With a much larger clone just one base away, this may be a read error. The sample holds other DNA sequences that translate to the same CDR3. The CDR3 loop reads CASSDSGTPILSYNEQFF. The CDR3 nucleotides are TGTGCCAGCAGCGATTCCGGGACTCCCATCCTCTCCTACAATGAGCAGTTCTTC. This sequence joins TRBV9 and TRBJ2-1; maybe TRBD2 (6 bases). This CDR3 has 18 residues. CDR1 is SGDLS and CDR2 is YYNGEE in the germline V gene. V was trimmed by 3 bases and J by 0 bases, leaving 19 bases between them.

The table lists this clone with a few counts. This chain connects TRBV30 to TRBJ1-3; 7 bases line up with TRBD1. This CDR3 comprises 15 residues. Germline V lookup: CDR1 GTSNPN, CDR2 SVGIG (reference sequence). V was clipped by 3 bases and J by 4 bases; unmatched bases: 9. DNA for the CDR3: TGTGCCTGGAGCGCAAGGGGGCGTCCCGGAAACACCATATATTTT. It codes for CAWSARGRPGNTIYF.

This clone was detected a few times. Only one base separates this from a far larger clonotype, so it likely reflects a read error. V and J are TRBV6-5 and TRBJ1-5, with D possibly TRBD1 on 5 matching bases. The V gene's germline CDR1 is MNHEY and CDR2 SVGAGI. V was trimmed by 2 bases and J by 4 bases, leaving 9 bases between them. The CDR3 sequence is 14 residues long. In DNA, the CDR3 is TGTGCCAGCAGTTACCTGTGGGGGAATCAGCCCCAGCATTTT. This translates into CASSYLWGNQPQHF.

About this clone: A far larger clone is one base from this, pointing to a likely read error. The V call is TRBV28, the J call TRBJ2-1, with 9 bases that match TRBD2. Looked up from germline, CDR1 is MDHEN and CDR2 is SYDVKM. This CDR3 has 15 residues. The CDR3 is CASSLSGSSGNERFF. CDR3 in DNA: TGTGCCAGCAGTTTAAGTGGGTCTAGCGGGAACGAGCGGTTCTTC.

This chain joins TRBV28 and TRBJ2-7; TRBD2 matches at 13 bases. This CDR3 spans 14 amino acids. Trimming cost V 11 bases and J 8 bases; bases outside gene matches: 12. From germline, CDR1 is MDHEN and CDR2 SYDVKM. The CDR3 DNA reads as TGTGCCGGTGGTAAGGGACTAGCGGGATCCAAGCAGTACTTC. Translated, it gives CAGGKGLAGSKQYF.

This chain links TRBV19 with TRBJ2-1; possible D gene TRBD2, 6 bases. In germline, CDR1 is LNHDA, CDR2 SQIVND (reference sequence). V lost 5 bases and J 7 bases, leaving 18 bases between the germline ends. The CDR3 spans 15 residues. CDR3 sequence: CASSLASAFTNEQFF. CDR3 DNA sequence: TGTGCCAGTAGTCTGGCTAGCGCTTTCACGAATGAGCAGTTCTTC. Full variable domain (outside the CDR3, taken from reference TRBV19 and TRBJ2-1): DGGITQSPKYLFRKEGQNVTLSCEQNLNHDAMYWYRQDPGQGLRLIYYSQIVNDFQKGDIAEGYSVSREKKESFPLTVTSAQKNPTAFYLCASSLASAFTNEQFFGPGTRLTVL.

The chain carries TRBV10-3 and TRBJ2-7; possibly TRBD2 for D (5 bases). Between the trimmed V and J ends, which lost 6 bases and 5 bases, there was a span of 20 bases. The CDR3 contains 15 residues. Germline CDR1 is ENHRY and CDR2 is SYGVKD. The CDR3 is CAIRGRAGRVDEQYF. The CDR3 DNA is TGTGCCATCAGAGGGAGAGCCGGAAGGGTCGACGAGCAGTACTTC.

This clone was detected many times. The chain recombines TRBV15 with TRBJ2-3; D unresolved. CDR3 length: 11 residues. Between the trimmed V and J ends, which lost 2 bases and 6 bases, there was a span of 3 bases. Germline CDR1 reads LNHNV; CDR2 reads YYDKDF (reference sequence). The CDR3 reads CATSRWDTQYF. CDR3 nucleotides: TGTGCCACCAGCAGATGGGATACGCAGTATTTT.

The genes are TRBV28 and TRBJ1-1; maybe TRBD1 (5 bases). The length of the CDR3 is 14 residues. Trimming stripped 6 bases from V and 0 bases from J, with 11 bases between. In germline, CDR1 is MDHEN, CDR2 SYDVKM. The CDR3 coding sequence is TGTGCCAGCAGCCCGGGGGGAATGAACACTGAAGCTTTCTTT. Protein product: CASSPGGMNTEAFF.

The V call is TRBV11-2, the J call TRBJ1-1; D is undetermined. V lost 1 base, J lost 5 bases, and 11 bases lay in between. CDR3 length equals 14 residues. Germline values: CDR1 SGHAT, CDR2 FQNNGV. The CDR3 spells CASSLVIGGTEAFF. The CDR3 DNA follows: TGTGCCAGCAGCTTAGTAATAGGAGGAACTGAAGCTTTCTTT.

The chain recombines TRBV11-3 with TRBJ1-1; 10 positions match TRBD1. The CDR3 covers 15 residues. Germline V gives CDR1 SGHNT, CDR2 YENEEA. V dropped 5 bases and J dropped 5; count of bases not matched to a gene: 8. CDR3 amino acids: CASSPGTGDRTEAFF. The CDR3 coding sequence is TGTGCCAGCAGCCCCGGGACAGGGGACAGGACTGAAGCTTTCTTT.

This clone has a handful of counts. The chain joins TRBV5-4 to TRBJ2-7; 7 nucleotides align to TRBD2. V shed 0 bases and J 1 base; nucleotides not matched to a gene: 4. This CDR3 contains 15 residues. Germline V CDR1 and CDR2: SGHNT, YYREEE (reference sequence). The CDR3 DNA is TGTGCCAGCAGCTTGGCCGCGGGAGAGTCCTACGAGCAGTACTTC. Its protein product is CASSLAAGESYEQYF.

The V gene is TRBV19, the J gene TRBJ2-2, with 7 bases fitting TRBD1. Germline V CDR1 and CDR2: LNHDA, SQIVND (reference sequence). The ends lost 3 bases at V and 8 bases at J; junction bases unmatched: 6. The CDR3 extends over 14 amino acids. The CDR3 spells CASSMGQRIGELFF. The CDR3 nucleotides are TGTGCCAGTAGTATGGGACAGAGGATAGGGGAGCTGTTTTTT.

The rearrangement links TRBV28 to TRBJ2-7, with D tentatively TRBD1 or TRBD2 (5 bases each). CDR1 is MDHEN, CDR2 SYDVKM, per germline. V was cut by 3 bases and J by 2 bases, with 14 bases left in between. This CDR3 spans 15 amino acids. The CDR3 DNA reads TGTGCCAGCAGTTTCGAGGGTTGGGGGACCTACGAGCAGTACTTC. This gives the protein CASSFEGWGTYEQYF.

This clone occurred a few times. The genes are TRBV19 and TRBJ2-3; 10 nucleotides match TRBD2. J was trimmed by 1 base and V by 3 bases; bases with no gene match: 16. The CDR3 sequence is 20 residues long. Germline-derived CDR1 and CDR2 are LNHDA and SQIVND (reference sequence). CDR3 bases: TGTGCCAGTAGTATTCACAGGTTTCTAGCGGGAGCCGTTGGCACAGATACGCAGTATTTT. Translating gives CASSIHRFLAGAVGTDTQYF.